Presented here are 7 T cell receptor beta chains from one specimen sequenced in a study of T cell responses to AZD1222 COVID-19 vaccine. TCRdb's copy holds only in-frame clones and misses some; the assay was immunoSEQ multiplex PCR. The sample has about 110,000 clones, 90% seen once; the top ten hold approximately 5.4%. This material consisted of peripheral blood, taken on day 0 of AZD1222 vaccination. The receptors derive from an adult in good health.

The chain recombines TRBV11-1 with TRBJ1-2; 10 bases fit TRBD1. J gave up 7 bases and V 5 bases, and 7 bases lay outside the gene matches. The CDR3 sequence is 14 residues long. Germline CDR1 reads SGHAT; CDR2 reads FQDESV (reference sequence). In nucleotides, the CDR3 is TGTGCCAGCAGCCTCCCGGGACAGGGGTTTGGCTACACCTTC. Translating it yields CASSLPGQGFGYTF.

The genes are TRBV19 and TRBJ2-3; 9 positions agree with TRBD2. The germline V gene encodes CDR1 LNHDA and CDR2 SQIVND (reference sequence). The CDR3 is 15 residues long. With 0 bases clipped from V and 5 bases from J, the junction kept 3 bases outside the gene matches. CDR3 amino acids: CASSIDAAGGDTQYF. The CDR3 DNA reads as TGTGCCAGTAGTATAGATGCAGCGGGAGGAGATACGCAGTATTTT.

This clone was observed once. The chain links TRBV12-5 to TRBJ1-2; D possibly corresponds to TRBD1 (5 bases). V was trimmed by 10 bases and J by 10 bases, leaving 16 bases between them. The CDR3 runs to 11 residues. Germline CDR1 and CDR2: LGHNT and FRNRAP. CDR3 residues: CATREFEDYTF. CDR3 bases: TGTGCTACCAGGGAATTCGAGGACTACACCTTC. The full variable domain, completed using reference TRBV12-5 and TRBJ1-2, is DARVTQTPRHKVTEMGQEVTMRCQPILGHNTVFWYRQTMMQGLELLAYFRNRAPLDDSGMPKDRFSAEMPDATLATLKIQPSEPRDSAVYFCATREFEDYTFGSGTRLTVV.

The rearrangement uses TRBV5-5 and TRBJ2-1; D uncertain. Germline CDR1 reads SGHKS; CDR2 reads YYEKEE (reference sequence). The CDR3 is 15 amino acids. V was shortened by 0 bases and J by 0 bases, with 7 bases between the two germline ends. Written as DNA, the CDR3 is TGTGCCAGCAGCTTGGTCTCGAGCTCCTACAATGAGCAGTTCTTC. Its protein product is CASSLVSSSYNEQFF.

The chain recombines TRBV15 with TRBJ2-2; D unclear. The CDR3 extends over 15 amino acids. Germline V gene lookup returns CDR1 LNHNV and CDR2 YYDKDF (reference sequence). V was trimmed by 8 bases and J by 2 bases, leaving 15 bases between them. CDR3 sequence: CATAEKTFNTGELFF. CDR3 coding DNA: TGTGCCACCGCCGAGAAGACTTTCAACACCGGGGAGCTGTTTTTT.

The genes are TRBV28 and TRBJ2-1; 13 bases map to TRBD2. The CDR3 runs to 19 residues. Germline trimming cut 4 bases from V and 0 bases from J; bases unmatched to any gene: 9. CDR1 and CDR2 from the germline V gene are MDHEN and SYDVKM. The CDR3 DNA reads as TGTGCCAGCAGTTCGACTAGCGGGAGGCCCAAAAGCTCCTACAATGAGCAGTTCTTC. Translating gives CASSSTSGRPKSSYNEQFF.

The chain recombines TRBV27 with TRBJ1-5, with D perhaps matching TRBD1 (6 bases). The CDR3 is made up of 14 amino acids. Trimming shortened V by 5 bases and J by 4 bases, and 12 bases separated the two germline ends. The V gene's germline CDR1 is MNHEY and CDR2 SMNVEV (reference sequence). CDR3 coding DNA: TGTGCCAGCAGTCAACTTACAGGGAATCAGCCCCAGCATTTT. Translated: CASSQLTGNQPQHF.